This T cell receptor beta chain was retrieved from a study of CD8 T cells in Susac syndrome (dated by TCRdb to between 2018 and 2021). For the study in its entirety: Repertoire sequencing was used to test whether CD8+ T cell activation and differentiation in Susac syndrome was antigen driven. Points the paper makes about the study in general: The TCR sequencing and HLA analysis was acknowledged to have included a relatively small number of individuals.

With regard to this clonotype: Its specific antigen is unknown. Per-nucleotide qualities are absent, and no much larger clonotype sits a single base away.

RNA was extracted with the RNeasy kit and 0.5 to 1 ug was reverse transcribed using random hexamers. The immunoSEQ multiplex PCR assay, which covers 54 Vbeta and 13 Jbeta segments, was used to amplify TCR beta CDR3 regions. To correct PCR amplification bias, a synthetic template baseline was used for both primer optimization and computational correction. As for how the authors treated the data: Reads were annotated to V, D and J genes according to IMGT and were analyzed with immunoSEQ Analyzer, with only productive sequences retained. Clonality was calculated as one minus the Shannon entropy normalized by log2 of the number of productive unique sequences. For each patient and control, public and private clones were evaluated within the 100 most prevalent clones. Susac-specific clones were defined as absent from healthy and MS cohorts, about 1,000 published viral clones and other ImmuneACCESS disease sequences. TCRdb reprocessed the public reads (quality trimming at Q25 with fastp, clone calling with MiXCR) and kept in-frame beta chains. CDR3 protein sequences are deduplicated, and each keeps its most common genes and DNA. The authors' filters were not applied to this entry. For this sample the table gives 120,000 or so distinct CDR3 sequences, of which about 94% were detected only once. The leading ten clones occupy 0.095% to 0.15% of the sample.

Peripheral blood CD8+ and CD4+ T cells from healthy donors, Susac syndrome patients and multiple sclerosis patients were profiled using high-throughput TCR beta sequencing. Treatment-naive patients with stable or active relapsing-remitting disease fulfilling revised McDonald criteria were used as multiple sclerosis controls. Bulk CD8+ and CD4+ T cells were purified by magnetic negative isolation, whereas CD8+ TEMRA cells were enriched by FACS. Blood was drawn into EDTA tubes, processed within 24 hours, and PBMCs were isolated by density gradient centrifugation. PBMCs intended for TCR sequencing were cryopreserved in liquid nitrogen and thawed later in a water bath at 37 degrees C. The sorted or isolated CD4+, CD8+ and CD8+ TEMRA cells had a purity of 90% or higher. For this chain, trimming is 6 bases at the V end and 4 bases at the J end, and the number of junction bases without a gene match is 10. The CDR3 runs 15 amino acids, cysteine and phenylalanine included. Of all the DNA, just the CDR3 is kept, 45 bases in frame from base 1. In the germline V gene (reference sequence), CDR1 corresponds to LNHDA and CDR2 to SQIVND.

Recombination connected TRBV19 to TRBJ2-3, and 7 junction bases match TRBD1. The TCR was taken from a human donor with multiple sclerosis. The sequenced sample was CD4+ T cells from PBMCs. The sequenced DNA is TGTGCCAGTAGACGACAGGGAGTTGTCGCAGATACGCAGTATTTT. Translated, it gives CASRRQGVVADTQYF.